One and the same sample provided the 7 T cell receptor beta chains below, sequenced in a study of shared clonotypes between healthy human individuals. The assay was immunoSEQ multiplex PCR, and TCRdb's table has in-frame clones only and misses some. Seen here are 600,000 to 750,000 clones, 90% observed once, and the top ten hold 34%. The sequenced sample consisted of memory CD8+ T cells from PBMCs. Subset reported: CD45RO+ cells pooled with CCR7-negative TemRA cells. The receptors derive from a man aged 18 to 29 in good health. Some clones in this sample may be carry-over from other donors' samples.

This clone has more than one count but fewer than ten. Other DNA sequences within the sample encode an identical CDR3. In DNA form, the CDR3 reads TGTGCCAGCTCGACAGGGCCTGAAGCTTTCTTT. This encodes CASSTGPEAFF. The chain has TRBV6-5 and TRBJ1-1, with 7 nucleotides matching TRBD1. The CDR3 has 11 amino acids. CDR1 is MNHEY and CDR2 is SVGAGI in the germline V gene. The V gene end was trimmed by 8 bases and the J gene end by 6 bases; junction bases not matched to a gene: 3.

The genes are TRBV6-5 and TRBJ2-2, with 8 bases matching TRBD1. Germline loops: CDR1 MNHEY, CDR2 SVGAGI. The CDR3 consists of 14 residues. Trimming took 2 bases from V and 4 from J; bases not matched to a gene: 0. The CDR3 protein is CASSYDRGTGELFF. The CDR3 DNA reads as TGTGCCAGCAGTTACGACAGGGGCACCGGGGAGCTGTTTTTT.

The CDR3 reads CASSTLREGRKYNEQFF. As DNA, the CDR3 is TGTGCCAGCAGTACCCTCCGGGAGGGCCGGAAATACAATGAGCAGTTCTTC. This chain joins TRBV28 and TRBJ2-1, with 8 bases identical to TRBD2. The trim removed 5 bases at V and 4 bases at J, leaving 13 bases unmatched. Germline V CDR1 and CDR2: MDHEN, SYDVKM. This CDR3 is built from 17 residues.

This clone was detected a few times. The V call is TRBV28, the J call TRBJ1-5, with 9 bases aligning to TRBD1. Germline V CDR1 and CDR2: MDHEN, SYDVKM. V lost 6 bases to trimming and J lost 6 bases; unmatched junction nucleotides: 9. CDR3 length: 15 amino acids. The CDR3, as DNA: TGTGCCAGCAGCCCGCCGGACAGGGGATTTCAGCCCCAGCATTTT. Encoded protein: CASSPPDRGFQPQHF.

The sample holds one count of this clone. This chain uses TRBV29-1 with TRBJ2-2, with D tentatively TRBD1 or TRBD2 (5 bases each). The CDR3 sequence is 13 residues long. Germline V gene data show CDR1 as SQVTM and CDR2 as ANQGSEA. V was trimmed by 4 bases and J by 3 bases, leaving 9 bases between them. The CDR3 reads CSVVLGDTGELFF. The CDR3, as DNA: TGCAGCGTTGTACTAGGGGACACCGGGGAGCTGTTTTTT.

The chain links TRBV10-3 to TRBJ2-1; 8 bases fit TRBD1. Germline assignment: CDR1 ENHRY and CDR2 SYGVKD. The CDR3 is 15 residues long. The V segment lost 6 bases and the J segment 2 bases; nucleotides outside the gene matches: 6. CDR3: CAISDRGIPYNEQFF. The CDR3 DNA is TGTGCCATCAGCGACAGGGGTATCCCCTACAATGAGCAGTTCTTC.

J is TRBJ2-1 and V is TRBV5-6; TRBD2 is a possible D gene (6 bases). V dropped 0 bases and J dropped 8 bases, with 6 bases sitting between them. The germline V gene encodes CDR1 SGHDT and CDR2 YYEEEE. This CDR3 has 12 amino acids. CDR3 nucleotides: TGTGCCAGCAGCTTGGAGCGGGATGAGCAGTTCTTC. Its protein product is CASSLERDEQFF.